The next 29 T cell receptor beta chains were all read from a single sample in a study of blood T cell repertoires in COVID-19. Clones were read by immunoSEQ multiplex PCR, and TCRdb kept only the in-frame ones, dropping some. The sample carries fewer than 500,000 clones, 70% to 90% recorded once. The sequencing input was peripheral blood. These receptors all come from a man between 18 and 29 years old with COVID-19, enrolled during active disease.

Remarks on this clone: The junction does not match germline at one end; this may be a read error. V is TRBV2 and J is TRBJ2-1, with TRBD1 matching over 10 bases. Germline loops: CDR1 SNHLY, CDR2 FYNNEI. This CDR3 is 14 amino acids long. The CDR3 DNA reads TGTGCCAGCAGTGCATTTCAAGAGGGACAGGGGTATATCTTC. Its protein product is CASSAFQEGQGYIF.

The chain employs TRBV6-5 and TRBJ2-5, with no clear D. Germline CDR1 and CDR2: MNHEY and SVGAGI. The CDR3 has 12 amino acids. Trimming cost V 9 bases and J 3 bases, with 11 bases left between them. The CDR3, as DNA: TGTGCCAGTATTGACTCCAAAGAGACCCAGTACTTC. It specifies CASIDSKETQYF.

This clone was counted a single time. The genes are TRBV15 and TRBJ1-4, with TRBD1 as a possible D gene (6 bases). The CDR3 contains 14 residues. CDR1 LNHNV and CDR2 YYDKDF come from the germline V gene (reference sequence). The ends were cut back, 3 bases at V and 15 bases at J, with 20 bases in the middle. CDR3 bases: TGTGCCACCAGCAGGAAGTTCGGGACACCGGATTTGTTTTTT. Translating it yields CATSRKFGTPDLFF.

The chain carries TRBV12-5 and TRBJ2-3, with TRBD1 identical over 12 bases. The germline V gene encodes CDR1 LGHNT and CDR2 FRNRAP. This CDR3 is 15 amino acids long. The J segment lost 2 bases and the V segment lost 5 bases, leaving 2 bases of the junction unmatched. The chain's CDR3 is CASGLGQGATDTQYF. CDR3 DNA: TGTGCTAGTGGTCTGGGACAGGGGGCCACAGATACGCAGTATTTT.

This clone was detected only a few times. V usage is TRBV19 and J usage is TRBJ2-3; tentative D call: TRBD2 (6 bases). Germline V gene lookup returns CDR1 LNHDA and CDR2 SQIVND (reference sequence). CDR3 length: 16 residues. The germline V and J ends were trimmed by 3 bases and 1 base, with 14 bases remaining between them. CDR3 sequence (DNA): TGTGCCAGTAGTATCGGGTCGGGACTCGGCACAGATACGCAGTATTTT. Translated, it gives CASSIGSGLGTDTQYF.

In DNA form, the CDR3 reads TGCAGCGTTGAAACTAGACAGGCGGTGAACACTGAAGCTTTCTTT. Translation: CSVETRQAVNTEAFF. The chain carries TRBV29-1 and TRBJ1-1; tentatively, D is TRBD1 (6 bases). Germline values: CDR1 SQVTM, CDR2 ANQGSEA. The CDR3 sequence is 15 residues long. Trimming took off 2 bases at V and 0 bases at J, with 13 bases between the two ends.

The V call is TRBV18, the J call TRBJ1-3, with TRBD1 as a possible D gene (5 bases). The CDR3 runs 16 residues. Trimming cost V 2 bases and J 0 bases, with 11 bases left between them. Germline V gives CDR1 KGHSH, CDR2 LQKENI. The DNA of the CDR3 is TGTGCCAGCTCACCAATGGGAGGGGCCTCTGGAAACACCATATATTTT. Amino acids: CASSPMGGASGNTIYF.

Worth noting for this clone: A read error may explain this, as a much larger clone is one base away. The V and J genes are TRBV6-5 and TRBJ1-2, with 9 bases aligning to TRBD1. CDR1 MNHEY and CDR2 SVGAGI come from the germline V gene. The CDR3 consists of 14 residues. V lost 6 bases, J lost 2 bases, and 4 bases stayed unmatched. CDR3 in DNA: TGTGCCAGCAGCCGGACAGGGGAAAACTATGGCTACACCTTC. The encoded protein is CASSRTGENYGYTF.

This CDR3 reads CASSWGRFGYEQFF. As DNA, the CDR3 is TGTGCCAGCAGCTGGGGGAGGTTCGGGTATGAGCAGTTCTTC. This rearrangement joins TRBV6-5 to TRBJ2-1, with D maybe TRBD2 (6 bases). The CDR3 is made up of 14 amino acids. Looked up from germline, CDR1 is MNHEY and CDR2 is SVGAGI. V was pared by 6 bases and J by 8 bases, with 17 bases between.

This CDR3 is CSVSRASRYEQYF. The DNA for the CDR3 is TGCAGCGTTTCCCGGGCTAGCCGCTACGAGCAGTACTTC. This chain joins TRBV29-1 and TRBJ2-7, with TRBD2 as a possible D gene (5 bases). Between the trimmed V and J ends, which lost 5 bases and 3 bases, there was a span of 14 bases. CDR1 and CDR2 from the germline V gene are SQVTM and ANQGSEA. This CDR3 spans 13 amino acids.

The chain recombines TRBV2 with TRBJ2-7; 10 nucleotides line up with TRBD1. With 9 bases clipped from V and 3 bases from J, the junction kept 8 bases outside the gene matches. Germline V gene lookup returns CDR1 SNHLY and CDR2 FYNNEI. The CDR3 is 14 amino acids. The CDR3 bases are TGTGCCAGTACCAGAGGACAGGGGGGCTACGAGCAGTACTTC. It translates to CASTRGQGGYEQYF. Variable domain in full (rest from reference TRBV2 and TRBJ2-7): EPEVTQTPSHQVTQMGQEVILRCVPISNHLYFYWYRQILGQKVEFLVSFYNNEISEKSEIFDDQFSVERPDGSNFTLKIRSTKLEDSAMYFCASTRGQGGYEQYFGPGTRLTVT.

In nucleotides, the CDR3 is TGTGCCAGAAGCCCCAAACTACAGGGTGAGAAAGAAAAACTGTTTTTT. Translated, it gives CARSPKLQGEKEKLFF. The V gene is TRBV5-3, the J gene TRBJ1-4, with D tentatively TRBD1 (6 bases). TRBV5-3 is reported as an ORF; its role is uncertain. Trimming cost V 4 bases and J 8 bases, with 21 bases left between them. There are 16 residues in the CDR3.

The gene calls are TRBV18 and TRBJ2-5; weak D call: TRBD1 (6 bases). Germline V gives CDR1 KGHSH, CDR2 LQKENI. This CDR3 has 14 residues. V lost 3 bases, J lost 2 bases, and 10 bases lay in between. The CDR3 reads CASSPGQLQETQYF. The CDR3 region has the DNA TGTGCCAGCTCACCCGGACAGTTGCAAGAGACCCAGTACTTC. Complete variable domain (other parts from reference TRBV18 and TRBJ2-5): NAGVMQNPRHLVRRRGQEARLRCSPMKGHSHVYWYRQLPEEGLKFMVYLQKENIIDESGMPKERFSAEFPKEGPSILRIQQVVRGDSAAYFCASSPGQLQETQYFGPGTRLLVL.

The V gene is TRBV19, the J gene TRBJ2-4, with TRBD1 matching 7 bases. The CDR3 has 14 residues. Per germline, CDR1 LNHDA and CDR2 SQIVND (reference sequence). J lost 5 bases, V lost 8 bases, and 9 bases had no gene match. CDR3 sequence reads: CASRPGGGENIQYF. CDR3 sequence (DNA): TGTGCCAGTCGGCCAGGGGGTGGGGAAAACATTCAGTACTTC.

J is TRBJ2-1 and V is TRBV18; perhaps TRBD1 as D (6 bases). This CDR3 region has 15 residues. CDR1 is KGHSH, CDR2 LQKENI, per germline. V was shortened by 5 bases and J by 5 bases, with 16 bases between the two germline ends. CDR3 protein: CASSSQGKRDNEQFF. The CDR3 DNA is TGTGCCAGCTCATCTCAGGGGAAGCGAGACAATGAGCAGTTCTTC. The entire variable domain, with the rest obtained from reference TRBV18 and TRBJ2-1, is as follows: NAGVMQNPRHLVRRRGQEARLRCSPMKGHSHVYWYRQLPEEGLKFMVYLQKENIIDESGMPKERFSAEFPKEGPSILRIQQVVRGDSAAYFCASSSQGKRDNEQFFGPGTRLTVL.

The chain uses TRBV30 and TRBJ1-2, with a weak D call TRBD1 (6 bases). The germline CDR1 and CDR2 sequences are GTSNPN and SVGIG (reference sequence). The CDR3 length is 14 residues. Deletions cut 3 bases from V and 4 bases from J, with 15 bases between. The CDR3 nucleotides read TGTGCCTGGAGCTGGGGAAAAGGGGGCTATGGCTACACCTTC. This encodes CAWSWGKGGYGYTF.

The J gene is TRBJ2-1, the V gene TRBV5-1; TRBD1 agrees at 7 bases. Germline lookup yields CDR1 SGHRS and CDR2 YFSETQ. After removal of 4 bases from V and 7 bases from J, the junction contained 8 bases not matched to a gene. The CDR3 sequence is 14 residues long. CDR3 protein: CASSPQGVANEQFF. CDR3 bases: TGCGCCAGCAGCCCGCAGGGGGTGGCAAATGAGCAGTTCTTC.

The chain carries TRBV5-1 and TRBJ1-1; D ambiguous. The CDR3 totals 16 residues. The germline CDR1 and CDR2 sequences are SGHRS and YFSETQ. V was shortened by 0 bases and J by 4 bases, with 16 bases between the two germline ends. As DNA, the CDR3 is TGCGCCAGCAGCTTGGGTCTCGGATTGGGGAGCACTGAAGCTTTCTTT. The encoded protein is CASSLGLGLGSTEAFF. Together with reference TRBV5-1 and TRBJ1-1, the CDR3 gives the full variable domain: KAGVTQTPRYLIKTRGQQVTLSCSPISGHRSVSWYQQTPGQGLQFLFEYFSETQRNKGNFPGRFSGRQFSNSRSEMNVSTLELGDSALYLCASSLGLGLGSTEAFFGQGTRLTVV.

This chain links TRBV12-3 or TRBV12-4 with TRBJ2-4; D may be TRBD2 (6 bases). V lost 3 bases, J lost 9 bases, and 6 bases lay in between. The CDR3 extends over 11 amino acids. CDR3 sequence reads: CASSLGGIQYF. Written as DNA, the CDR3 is TGTGCCAGCAGTTTGGGGGGCATTCAGTACTTC.

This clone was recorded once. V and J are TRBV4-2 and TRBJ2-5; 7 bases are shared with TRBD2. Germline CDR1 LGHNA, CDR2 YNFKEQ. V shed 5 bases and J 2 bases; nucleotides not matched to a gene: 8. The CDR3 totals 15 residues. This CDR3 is CASSADLAVQETQYF. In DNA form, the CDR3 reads TGTGCCAGCAGCGCCGATCTAGCGGTACAAGAGACCCAGTACTTC.

CDR3 region: CASTGVAGGYFYNEQFF. Here the CDR3 DNA reads TGTGCCAGCACCGGGGTAGCGGGGGGGTACTTCTACAATGAGCAGTTCTTC. The rearrangement joins TRBV5-6 to TRBJ2-1; 11 nucleotides agree with TRBD2. Per the germline V gene, CDR1 is SGHDT and CDR2 is YYEEEE. V lost 6 bases, J lost 3 bases, and 11 bases stayed unmatched. This CDR3 contains 17 residues.

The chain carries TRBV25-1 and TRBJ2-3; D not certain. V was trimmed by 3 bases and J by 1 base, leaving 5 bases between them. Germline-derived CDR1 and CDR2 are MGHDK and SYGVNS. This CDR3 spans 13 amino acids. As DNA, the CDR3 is TGTGCCAGCAGTGACGGAGGCACAGATACGCAGTATTTT. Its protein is CASSDGGTDTQYF.

CDR3 sequence: CASSPPTTGPSYEQYF. For the CDR3, the DNA is TGTGCCAGCTCACCACCGACGACAGGGCCCTCCTACGAGCAGTACTTC. The J gene is TRBJ2-7, the V gene TRBV18; 7 positions agree with TRBD1. CDR1 is KGHSH and CDR2 is LQKENI in the germline V gene. The CDR3 is made up of 16 amino acids. The trim removed 0 bases at V and 0 bases at J, leaving 5 bases unmatched.

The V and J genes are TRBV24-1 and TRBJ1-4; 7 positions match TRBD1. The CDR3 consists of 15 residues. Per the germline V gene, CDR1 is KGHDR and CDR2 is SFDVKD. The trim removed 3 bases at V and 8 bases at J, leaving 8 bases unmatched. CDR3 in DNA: TGTGCCACCAGTGATCGACAGGGAGGAATAGAAAAACTGTTTTTT. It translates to CATSDRQGGIEKLFF.

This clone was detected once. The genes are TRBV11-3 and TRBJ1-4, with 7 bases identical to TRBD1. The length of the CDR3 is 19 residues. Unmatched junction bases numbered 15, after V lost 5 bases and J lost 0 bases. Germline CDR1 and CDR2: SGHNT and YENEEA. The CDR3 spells CASSTFAPGQIPTNEKLFF. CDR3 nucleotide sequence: TGTGCCAGCAGCACCTTCGCTCCGGGACAGATTCCAACTAATGAAAAACTGTTTTTT.

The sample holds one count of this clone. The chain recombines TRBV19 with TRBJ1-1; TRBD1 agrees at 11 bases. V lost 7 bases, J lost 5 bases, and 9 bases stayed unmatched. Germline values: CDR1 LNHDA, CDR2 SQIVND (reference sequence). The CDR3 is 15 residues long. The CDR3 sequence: CASTPFGTGGTEAFF. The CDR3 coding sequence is TGTGCCAGTACCCCATTCGGGACAGGGGGAACTGAAGCTTTCTTT.

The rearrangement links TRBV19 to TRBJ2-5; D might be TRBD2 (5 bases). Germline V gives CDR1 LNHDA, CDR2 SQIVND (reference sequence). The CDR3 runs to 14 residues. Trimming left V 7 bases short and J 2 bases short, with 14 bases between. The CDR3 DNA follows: TGTGCCAGTAACGCGATAGGCGGGCAAGAGACCCAGTACTTC. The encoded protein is CASNAIGGQETQYF.

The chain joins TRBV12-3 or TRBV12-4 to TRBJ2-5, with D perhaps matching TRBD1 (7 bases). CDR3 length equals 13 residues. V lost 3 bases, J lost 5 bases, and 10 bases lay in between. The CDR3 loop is CASSFRGDETQYF. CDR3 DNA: TGTGCCAGCAGTTTCAGGGGGGACGAGACCCAGTACTTC.

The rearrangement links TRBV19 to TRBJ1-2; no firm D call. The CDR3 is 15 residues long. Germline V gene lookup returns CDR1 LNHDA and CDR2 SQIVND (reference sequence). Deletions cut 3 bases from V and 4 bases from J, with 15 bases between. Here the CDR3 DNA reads TGTGCCAGTAGTATGGTGCCCACGCGGGGCTATGGCTACACCTTC. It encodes CASSMVPTRGYGYTF.